The 26 T cell receptor beta chains given below trace back to one sample, sequenced in a study of cytomegalovirus exposure and HLA in healthy donors. 13 Jbeta primers and 60 Vbeta primers were used for the PCR. Profiled with immunoSEQ multiplex PCR; TCRdb holds only in-frame clones, not every one. The sample has roughly 67,000 clones; over 70% are singletons. The specimen was PBMCs. Receptors originate from a man aged 55 to 69 in good health and CMV-seropositive.

The rearrangement links TRBV5-1 to TRBJ2-3, with 11 bases matching TRBD2. V lost 0 bases and J lost 4; bases outside the gene matches: 7. CDR3 size: 17 residues. The germline V gene has CDR1 SGHRS and CDR2 YFSETQ. In nucleotides, the CDR3 is TGCGCCAGCAGCTTGGCCACTAGCGGGGGACAACCAGATACGCAGTATTTT. Amino acid sequence: CASSLATSGGQPDTQYF.

This clone was detected only a few times. V and J are TRBV18 and TRBJ2-7; the match to TRBD2 covers 10 bases. The length of the CDR3 is 15 residues. Germline CDR1 KGHSH, CDR2 LQKENI. Trimming at V came to 6 bases and at J to 1 base, leaving 6 bases not matched to a gene. The CDR3 region is CASSPSGGGSYEQYF. DNA of the CDR3: TGTGCCAGCTCCCCGAGCGGGGGGGGTTCCTACGAGCAGTACTTC.

The rearrangement uses TRBV7-2 and TRBJ2-3; 10 bases line up with TRBD2. This CDR3 is 16 amino acids long. Germline V gives CDR1 SGHTA, CDR2 FQGNSA. V gave up 5 bases and J gave up 0 bases; unmatched junction bases: 5. The CDR3 sequence is CASSTGLAASTDTQYF. In DNA form, the CDR3 reads TGTGCCAGCAGCACCGGACTAGCGGCTAGCACAGATACGCAGTATTTT.

This clone has only a few counts. J is TRBJ2-4 and V is TRBV5-1, with TRBD2 identical over 9 bases. V lost 4 bases to trimming and J lost 3 bases; unmatched junction nucleotides: 8. Germline V gene lookup returns CDR1 SGHRS and CDR2 YFSETQ. The CDR3 runs 16 residues. The CDR3 nucleotides are TGCGCCAGCAGCACAAATAGCGGGAGTGTCAAAAACATTCAGTACTTC. Protein: CASSTNSGSVKNIQYF.

The rearrangement uses TRBV9 and TRBJ2-5; possibly TRBD2 for D (7 bases). V was shortened by 7 bases and J by 0 bases, with 19 bases between the two germline ends. The CDR3 sequence is 16 residues long. Germline assignment: CDR1 SGDLS and CDR2 YYNGEE. CDR3 loop: CASSTGEGGYQETQYF. The CDR3 region has the DNA TGTGCCAGCTCCACGGGGGAGGGGGGATACCAAGAGACCCAGTACTTC. The full variable domain, rest sourced from reference TRBV9 and TRBJ2-5, is DSGVTQTPKHLITATGQRVTLRCSPRSGDLSVYWYQQSLDQGLQFLIQYYNGEERAKGNILERFSAQQFPDLHSELNLSSLELGDSALYFCASSTGEGGYQETQYFGPGTRLLVL.

J is TRBJ2-1 and V is TRBV5-4; tentatively, D is TRBD1 (6 bases). Trimming removed 4 bases at V and 0 bases at J, with 11 bases between. Per germline, CDR1 SGHNT and CDR2 YYREEE (reference sequence). This CDR3 is built from 15 residues. CDR3 nucleotide sequence: TGTGCCAGCAGCGATGGACAGTTCTCCTACAATGAGCAGTTCTTC. It encodes CASSDGQFSYNEQFF.

This clone was detected only a few times. The chain is built from TRBV7-8 and TRBJ2-2, with 9 bases matching TRBD2. Germline V gene lookup returns CDR1 SGHVS and CDR2 FQNEAQ. The V and J ends lost 0 bases and 5 bases, in that order; junction bases with no gene match: 10. The CDR3 runs 18 residues. CDR3 residues: CASSLAWIAGVGTGELFF. Written as DNA, the CDR3 is TGTGCCAGCAGCTTAGCGTGGATAGCGGGGGTTGGGACCGGGGAGCTGTTTTTT.

The V and J genes are TRBV7-2 and TRBJ1-2; D is perhaps TRBD1 (6 bases). Germline V gene sequence: CDR1 SGHTA, CDR2 FQGNSA. The CDR3 consists of 16 residues. The ends were cut back, 5 bases at V and 7 bases at J, with 23 bases in the middle. The CDR3: CASSTSTSGVRGGYTF. As DNA, the CDR3 is TGTGCCAGCAGCACTTCAACCTCAGGGGTGAGGGGTGGCTACACCTTC.

The chain recombines TRBV11-2 with TRBJ2-1, with 10 bases aligning to TRBD2. The germline CDR1 and CDR2 sequences are SGHAT and FQNNGV. The length of the CDR3 is 15 residues. Losses at the gene ends were 5 bases for V and 4 bases for J; bases not matched to a gene: 5. This CDR3 is CASSELAGSYNEQFF. For the CDR3, the DNA is TGTGCCAGCAGCGAACTAGCGGGGAGTTACAATGAGCAGTTCTTC.

The J gene is TRBJ2-7, the V gene TRBV27, with D possibly matching TRBD2 (6 bases). Germline V gene lookup returns CDR1 MNHEY and CDR2 SMNVEV (reference sequence). This CDR3 is built from 13 residues. Trimming pared 3 bases from V and 4 bases from J, leaving 10 bases between. The CDR3 DNA is TGTGCCAGCAGTTTTAGCGGACGGTACGAGCAGTACTTC. This encodes CASSFSGRYEQYF.

The chain couples TRBV27 to TRBJ1-6, with 8 positions matching TRBD1. V lost 4 bases to trimming and J lost 7 bases; unmatched junction nucleotides: 6. The CDR3 is 15 residues long. Germline assignment: CDR1 MNHEY and CDR2 SMNVEV (reference sequence). CDR3 coding DNA: TGTGCCAGCAGTTACGGACAGGGCAGAAATTCACCCCTCCACTTT. Amino acids: CASSYGQGRNSPLHF.

This clone was seen a single time. V gene TRBV7-9 combines with J gene TRBJ2-5; a possible D gene is TRBD2 (6 bases). Germline-derived CDR1 and CDR2 are SEHNR and FQNEAQ (reference sequence). The ends were cut back, 1 base at V and 1 base at J, with 7 bases in the middle. This CDR3 region has 14 residues. CDR3 nucleotide sequence: TGTGCCAGCAGCTTAGTTAGCGGCCAAGAGACCCAGTACTTC. This translates into CASSLVSGQETQYF.

This chain uses TRBV7-2 with TRBJ1-2, with D unclear. The germline V and J ends were trimmed by 3 bases and 7 bases, with 18 bases remaining between them. The CDR3 is 15 amino acids. In germline, CDR1 is SGHTA, CDR2 FQGNSA. This chain's CDR3 is CASSLSPPVGSGYTF. The CDR3 coding sequence is TGTGCCAGCAGCTTGTCCCCCCCGGTGGGGAGTGGCTACACCTTC.

V and J are TRBV6-6 and TRBJ2-7; TRBD2 matches 8 bases. Germline CDR1 reads MNHNY; CDR2 reads SVGAGI (reference sequence). Germline trimming cut 0 bases from V and 2 bases from J; bases unmatched to any gene: 6. The CDR3 covers 16 residues. CDR3 nucleotide sequence: TGTGCCAGCAGTTACTCGGGGCGGGGGGTCGCCTACGAGCAGTACTTC. Protein: CASSYSGRGVAYEQYF.

This clone showed up just a few times. CDR3 region: CASSLALPGTSGRASNEQFF. The CDR3, as DNA: TGCGCCAGCAGCTTGGCCCTTCCCGGGACTAGCGGGAGGGCCAGCAATGAGCAGTTCTTC. This chain uses TRBV5-1 with TRBJ2-1, with 16 bases that match TRBD2. CDR3 size: 20 residues. Trimming removed 0 bases from V and 6 bases from J; junction bases left unmatched: 12. Germline V gene sequence: CDR1 SGHRS, CDR2 YFSETQ. Based on the CDR3 plus reference TRBV5-1 and TRBJ2-1, the full variable domain is KAGVTQTPRYLIKTRGQQVTLSCSPISGHRSVSWYQQTPGQGLQFLFEYFSETQRNKGNFPGRFSGRQFSNSRSEMNVSTLELGDSALYLCASSLALPGTSGRASNEQFFGPGTRLTVL.

This clone was seen a single time. The chain employs TRBV6-5 and TRBJ1-1, with no clear D. The CDR3 is 13 residues long. Trimming removed 0 bases at V and 4 bases at J, with 6 bases between. Germline CDR1 MNHEY, CDR2 SVGAGI. CDR3 nucleotides: TGTGCCAGCAGTTACTCGAAGAGCACTGAAGCTTTCTTT. It yields the protein CASSYSKSTEAFF.

The rearrangement uses TRBV7-9 and TRBJ1-1; D gene unclear. Germline loops: CDR1 SEHNR, CDR2 FQNEAQ (reference sequence). The CDR3 spans 14 residues. V was shortened by 5 bases and J by 2 bases, with 12 bases between the two germline ends. Written as DNA, the CDR3 is TGTGCCAGCAGCACGGACTTGACTAACACTGAAGCTTTCTTT. Translating it yields CASSTDLTNTEAFF.

The chain combines TRBV6-5 with TRBJ1-1; the D gene is possibly TRBD1 (5 bases). Germline V gives CDR1 MNHEY, CDR2 SVGAGI. With 5 bases removed from V and 6 bases from J, the gap between germline ends came to 13 bases. The CDR3 is made up of 13 amino acids. The CDR3 DNA reads TGTGCCAGCAGTCTCAACCAGGGATCTGAAGCTTTCTTT. Translation: CASSLNQGSEAFF.

V and J are TRBV19 and TRBJ2-1; 7 bases map to TRBD2. The CDR3 extends over 15 amino acids. V lost 3 bases and J lost 4; bases outside the gene matches: 6. The germline CDR1 and CDR2 sequences are LNHDA and SQIVND (reference sequence). CDR3 in amino acids: CASSIGGGGYNEQFF. CDR3 sequence (DNA): TGTGCCAGTAGTATTGGCGGGGGTGGGTACAATGAGCAGTTCTTC.

This chain joins TRBV2 and TRBJ2-5; 8 nucleotides line up with TRBD2. Trimming at V came to 3 bases and at J to 3 bases, leaving 3 bases not matched to a gene. This CDR3 contains 14 residues. Germline V lookup: CDR1 SNHLY, CDR2 FYNNEI. The CDR3 here is CASSDRGGKETQYF. Here the CDR3 DNA reads TGTGCCAGCAGTGATCGGGGGGGCAAAGAGACCCAGTACTTC.

This chain connects TRBV7-9 to TRBJ2-5, with TRBD1 matching over 7 bases. V was pared by 5 bases and J by 1 base, with 7 bases of the junction left unmatched. CDR1 SEHNR and CDR2 FQNEAQ come from the germline V gene (reference sequence). The CDR3 covers 15 residues. CDR3 DNA: TGTGCCAGCAGCCGGGACAGCGGCCTCCAAGAGACCCAGTACTTC. Translating gives CASSRDSGLQETQYF.

This chain links TRBV18 with TRBJ2-5, with D possibly matching TRBD2 (5 bases). The germline V gene encodes CDR1 KGHSH and CDR2 LQKENI. Trimming left V 3 bases short and J 2 bases short, with 13 bases between. CDR3 length: 15 residues. CDR3 sequence reads: CASSPLAGVQETQYF. Written as DNA, the CDR3 is TGTGCCAGCTCACCCCTCGCCGGGGTACAAGAGACCCAGTACTTC.

Comment on this clone: Different DNA sequences within this sample yield the same CDR3. The chain carries TRBV5-1 and TRBJ2-1; TRBD2 agrees at 10 bases. CDR3 length: 18 residues. The J segment lost 0 bases and the V segment lost 0 bases, leaving 6 bases of the junction unmatched. Per germline, CDR1 SGHRS and CDR2 YFSETQ. The CDR3 bases are TGCGCCAGCAGCTTGGGACTAGCGGGCCTAAGCTCCTACAATGAGCAGTTCTTC. This encodes CASSLGLAGLSSYNEQFF.

This clone was detected a few times. V gene TRBV5-4 combines with J gene TRBJ1-2, with D maybe TRBD1 (5 bases). The V gene lost 0 bases and the J gene lost 5 bases, with 8 bases spanning the gap. The CDR3 consists of 13 residues. CDR1 and CDR2 (germline): SGHNT, YYREEE (reference sequence). The CDR3 sequence: CASSLGREYGYTF. The CDR3, as DNA: TGTGCCAGCAGCTTGGGCAGGGAATATGGCTACACCTTC.

Comment on this clone: At one of its ends the junction is not consistent with the germline gene, which may arise from a read error. This chain joins TRBV7-9 and TRBJ2-6, with 7 bases fitting TRBD1. CDR3 size: 19 residues. Germline V gene lookup returns CDR1 SEHNR and CDR2 FQNEAQ (reference sequence). CDR3 coding DNA: TGTTCCAGCAGCCCCAATTCGGGACAGCGGACCTCTGGGGCCAACGTCCTGACTTTC. It yields the protein CSSSPNSGQRTSGANVLTF.

The chain joins TRBV5-5 to TRBJ2-7; maybe TRBD1 (5 bases). Between the trimmed V and J ends, which lost 0 bases and 3 bases, there was a span of 10 bases. The CDR3 is 14 amino acids. Germline CDR1 and CDR2: SGHKS and YYEKEE (reference sequence). The CDR3 coding sequence is TGTGCCAGCAGCTTGGCCATCAGGGACTACGAGCAGTACTTC. Encoded protein: CASSLAIRDYEQYF.